Listed here are 2 T cell receptor beta chains from one sample, sequenced in a study of blood T cells in healthy people across ages. Through a sample-barcoded 5' primer and a J-beta primer mix, a second PCR was run for roughly 6 to 11 cycles. TCRdb independently ran MiXCR on the 5' RACE reads; one entry per CDR3 protein. The data hold about 640,000 distinct CDR3 sequences, with around 41% observed a single time. Sample: blood. The receptors were sampled from a man older than 75 in good health.

V is TRBV11-2 and J is TRBJ2-1; a possible D gene is TRBD2 (5 bases). V was cut by 4 bases and J by 0 bases, with 13 bases left in between. Looked up from germline, CDR1 is SGHAT and CDR2 is FQNNGV. The CDR3 runs to 16 residues. CDR3 coding DNA: TGTGCCAGCAGCTCCCCGCGGGCAAGCTCCTACAATGAGCAGTTCTTC. The encoded protein is CASSSPRASSYNEQFF.

J is TRBJ1-6 and V is TRBV6-6; 9 bases line up with TRBD1. Germline V gives CDR1 MNHNY, CDR2 SVGAGI (reference sequence). The V segment lost 4 bases and the J segment 5 bases; nucleotides outside the gene matches: 9. The CDR3 contains 17 residues. CDR3 nucleotide sequence: TGTGCCAGCAGTTTTCCGGGACAGGGTATCGATAATTCACCCCTCCACTTT. Residues: CASSFPGQGIDNSPLHF.